The clone carrying this T cell receptor (beta chain) was observed a few times. Its antigen is unknown. The sample originates from a study of CD8 T cells in ankylosing spondylitis. With 7 bases clipped from V and 5 bases from J, the junction kept 6 bases outside the gene matches. This CDR3 comprises 14 residues. Germline lookup yields CDR1 SQVTM and CDR2 ANQGSEA. TCRdb called the 5' RACE reads again in MiXCR, with one record for every CDR3 protein. The table has some 140,000 distinct CDR3 sequences, more than 7% seen once. Study results and limitations: Reports say disease-linked clones showed up significantly more in matched ankylosing spondylitis synovial fluid.

Specimen: synovial fluid, either unsorted or a sorted T cell fraction (not recorded which). The source of this sequence is a male donor with ankylosing spondylitis. The V and J genes are TRBV29-1 and TRBJ2-5; 14 nucleotides match TRBD2. The CDR3 bases are TGCAGCGCCAGACTAGCGGGAGGGCCGGAGACCCAGTACTTC. This encodes CSARLAGGPETQYF.